This TCR beta chain appears in the sequencing data of a study of T cell responses to AZD1222 COVID-19 vaccine. On this clone itself: Its matching antigen is unknown.

The study's findings and limits: Clonal diversity was possibly underestimated; the donors were predominantly white British and more often female. There were vaccine-associated CD4 TCRs across spike, dominant at 160-218 and 743-854. Within unmutated variant regions lay the reported targets of nearly half of spike-specific TCRs. Spike-specific TCR repertoires showed rising breadth and depth after two AZD1222 doses.

TCRdb's table, derived via immunoSEQ multiplex PCR, lists solely in-frame clones and lacks some. The sample lists 150,000 to 200,000 clones, 90% seen once, with roughly 4% in the top ten. V gave up 6 bases and J gave up 4 bases, with 10 bases separating them. The CDR3 totals 13 residues. CDR1 and CDR2 (germline): SNHLY, FYNNEI. Sequenced material: peripheral blood, taken 28 days after the second dose of the MenACWY control vaccine. The V call is TRBV2, the J call TRBJ1-5, with D uncertain. The receptor comes from an adult who received the MenACWY meningococcal vaccine as a control. The CDR3 sequence: CASSGRGNQPQHF. The CDR3 bases are TGTGCCAGCAGCGGCCGTGGTAATCAGCCCCAGCATTTT.